This paragraph covers one T cell receptor (beta chain) sequence. It has no known antigen specificity. No much larger clone exists at a distance of one base, and base qualities are not known. The record originates from a study of response to subunit inactivated influenza vaccine (dated by TCRdb to the late 2010s). Notes on the research overall: The study used deep quantitative T cell receptor repertoire profiling to track responses to a trivalent subunit inactivated influenza vaccine. On the study overall, not on this receptor specifically: According to the authors, only a limited number of new T cells may be recruited by each seasonal influenza vaccination.

Reading from cysteine to phenylalanine, the CDR3 counts 14 amino acids. Of the read, only the CDR3 DNA is kept; its 42 bases are in frame from base 1. Trimming removed 1 base from V and 3 bases from J, leaving 8 bases between the germline ends. Library generation was performed with RT-PCR. Data came from an Illumina HiSeq 2500. TCRdb took the public reads, trimmed them with fastp at Q25, ran MiXCR for clone calling and kept in-frame beta chains. Identical CDR3 protein sequences are pooled into one entry, listed with their most common genes and DNA. The sample includes roughly 700,000 distinct CDR3 sequences, with about 15% observed a single time. 6% to 7% of the sample goes to the ten largest clones.

In this chain, TRBV12-3 or TRBV12-4 is recombined with TRBJ2-3, with no confidently assigned D gene. The sequences come from PBMCs from blood, collected 14 days before vaccination. The sequence came from a man aged 45-65 years who received an inactivated influenza vaccine. Donor details come from another sample of the same person, matched by shared clones. The CDR3 corresponds to CASSLDYTTDTQYF. The DNA sequence is as follows: TGTGCCAGCAGTTTAGACTATACGACAGATACGCAGTATTTT.